This TCR beta chain was recorded in a study of human T cells and chemical hapten exposure. From the RACE reads, TCRdb called clonotypes with MiXCR, one entry per CDR3 protein. The sample comprises tens of thousands of distinct CDR3 sequences, about 10% of which are singletons, and about 2% rests with the top ten. Study results and limitations: Unchanged with DPC sensitization were TCRs above 1 in 1000 frequency.

This clonotype showed up many times. Antigen specificity is unknown. The V gene's germline CDR1 is SQVTM and CDR2 ANQGSEA. V lost 4 bases, J lost 4 bases, and 1 base stayed unmatched. The CDR3 has 13 amino acids. Time point denoted: patch test 2, 6 weeks after DPC sensitization. Treatment denoted: therapeutic diphenylcyclopropenone sensitization with weekly scalp DPC. Total RNA was isolated from unfractionated whole blood. The sequence was collected from a man aged 40-55 years with alopecia areata. Some clones in this sample may be carry-over from other donors' samples. This rearrangement joins TRBV29-1 to TRBJ2-7; 13 nucleotides line up with TRBD2. The source material was whole blood, sampled in connection with sensitization to the hapten diphenylcyclopropenone (DPC). CDR3: CSVGLAGGYEQYF. The DNA for the CDR3 is TGCAGCGTTGGACTAGCGGGAGGTTACGAGCAGTACTTC.